This is a list of T cell receptor beta chains from one sample in a study of T cell responses to AZD1222 COVID-19 vaccine. TCRdb's copy holds only in-frame clones and misses some; the assay was immunoSEQ multiplex PCR. Among some 150,000 clones listed, over 85% were seen once. The sample was peripheral blood, taken on day 0 of AZD1222 vaccination. Receptors were obtained from an adult in good health. The CDR3 runs from the conserved cysteine through the conserved F or W.

v_call: TRBV10-1
j_call: TRBJ1-1
cdr3_aa: CASSENINEAFF

v_call: TRBV18
j_call: TRBJ2-6
cdr3_aa: CASSPVDSFYSGANVLTF

v_call: TRBV6-5
j_call: TRBJ1-6
cdr3_aa: CASSYGFGPLHF

v_call: TRBV18
j_call: TRBJ2-6
cdr3_aa: CASSLVGQGGANVLTF

v_call: TRBV27
j_call: TRBJ1-1
cdr3_aa: CASSAHTGWVSEAFF

v_call: TRBV4-2
j_call: TRBJ1-5
cdr3_aa: CASSQEDRNNQPQHF

v_call: TRBV6-5
j_call: TRBJ2-7
cdr3_aa: CASRPTFGTYEQYF

v_call: TRBV28
j_call: TRBJ1-3
cdr3_aa: CASSGGGTHSGNTIYF

v_call: TRBV4-2
j_call: TRBJ2-5
cdr3_aa: CASSPFGETQYF

v_call: TRBV2
j_call: TRBJ2-6
cdr3_aa: CASSVVSGANVLTF

v_call: TRBV6-5
j_call: TRBJ2-2
cdr3_aa: CASSWTGDTGELFF

v_call: TRBV4-1
j_call: TRBJ2-3
cdr3_aa: CASRTTGDTDTQYF

v_call: TRBV6-4
j_call: TRBJ1-1
cdr3_aa: CASSEGWRGTEAFF

v_call: TRBV2
j_call: TRBJ1-6
cdr3_aa: CASSEAVQYNSPLHF

v_call: TRBV5-4
j_call: TRBJ2-7
cdr3_aa: CASSLGMGQIFSYEQYF

v_call: TRBV7-9
j_call: TRBJ1-1
cdr3_aa: CASSSPGGAMNTEAFF

v_call: TRBV10-1
j_call: TRBJ2-2
cdr3_aa: CASTSGRSGTGELFF

v_call: TRBV7-9
j_call: TRBJ2-1
cdr3_aa: CASSGRQGKVYNEQFF

v_call: TRBV5-6
j_call: TRBJ2-5
cdr3_aa: CASSFSGRQVETQYF

v_call: TRBV12-3/TRBV12-4
j_call: TRBJ2-7
cdr3_aa: CASSLAPGEQYF

v_call: TRBV14
j_call: TRBJ1-6
cdr3_aa: CASSQVISGPYNSPLHF

v_call: TRBV5-1
j_call: TRBJ1-1
cdr3_aa: CASSLGTNTEAFF

v_call: TRBV6-5
j_call: TRBJ1-2
cdr3_aa: CASSRTRYYGYTF

v_call: TRBV30
j_call: TRBJ1-1
cdr3_aa: CAWSGFEAFF

v_call: TRBV24-1
j_call: TRBJ2-3
cdr3_aa: CATSDARLAGGPNPTDTQYF

v_call: TRBV7-9
j_call: TRBJ1-1
cdr3_aa: CASSSDSTMEAFF

v_call: TRBV7-6
j_call: TRBJ1-6
cdr3_aa: CASGARNSPLHF

v_call: TRBV5-5
j_call: TRBJ2-2
cdr3_aa: CASSFQVVDTGELFF

v_call: TRBV18
j_call: TRBJ1-6
cdr3_aa: CASSPSIRDKLFPSPLHF

v_call: TRBV5-1
j_call: TRBJ1-6
cdr3_aa: CASSTGQVSSPLHF

v_call: TRBV6-5
j_call: TRBJ2-5
cdr3_aa: CASSNGQGQETQYF

v_call: TRBV7-9
j_call: TRBJ2-7
cdr3_aa: CASSLGSYEQYF

v_call: TRBV4-1
j_call: TRBJ1-2
cdr3_aa: CASSQGATNYGYTF

v_call: TRBV5-6
j_call: TRBJ2-3
cdr3_aa: CASSLLTSGGSTDTQYF

v_call: TRBV5-4
j_call: TRBJ1-1
cdr3_aa: CASSPGGAGNTEAFF

v_call: TRBV19
j_call: TRBJ2-3
cdr3_aa: CASSISAGDTQYF

v_call: TRBV30
j_call: TRBJ2-1
cdr3_aa: CAGSYGGGPGNEQFF